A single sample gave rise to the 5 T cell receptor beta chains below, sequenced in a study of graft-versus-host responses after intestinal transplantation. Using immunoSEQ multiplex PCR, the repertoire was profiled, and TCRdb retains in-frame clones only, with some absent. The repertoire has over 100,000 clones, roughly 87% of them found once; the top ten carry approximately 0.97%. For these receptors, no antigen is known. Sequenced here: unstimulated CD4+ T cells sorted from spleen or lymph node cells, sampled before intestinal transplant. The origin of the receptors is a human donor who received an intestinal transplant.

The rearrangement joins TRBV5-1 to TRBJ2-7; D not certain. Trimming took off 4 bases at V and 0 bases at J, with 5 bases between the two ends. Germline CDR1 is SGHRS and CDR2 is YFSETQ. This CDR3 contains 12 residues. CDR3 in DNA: TGCGCCAGCAGCGGCAGCTCCTACGAGCAGTACTTC. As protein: CASSGSSYEQYF.

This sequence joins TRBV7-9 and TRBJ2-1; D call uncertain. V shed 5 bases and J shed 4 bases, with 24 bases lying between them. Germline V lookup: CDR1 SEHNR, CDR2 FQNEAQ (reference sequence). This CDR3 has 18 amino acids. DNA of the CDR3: TGTGCCAGCAGCCCCAGACGCGGCGCTTCGACCGTTTACAATGAGCAGTTCTTC. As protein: CASSPRRGASTVYNEQFF. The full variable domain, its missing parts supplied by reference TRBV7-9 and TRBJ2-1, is DTGVSQNPRHKITKRGQNVTFRCDPISEHNRLYWYRQTLGQGPEFLTYFQNEAQLEKSRLLSDRFSAERPKGSFSTLEIQRTEQGDSAMYLCASSPRRGASTVYNEQFFGPGTRLTVL.

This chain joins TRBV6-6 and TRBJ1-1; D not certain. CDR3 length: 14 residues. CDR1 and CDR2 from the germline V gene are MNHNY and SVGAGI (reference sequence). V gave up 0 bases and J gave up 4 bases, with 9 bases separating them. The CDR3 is CASSYSNLGTEAFF. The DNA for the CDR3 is TGTGCCAGCAGTTACTCGAATCTGGGCACTGAAGCTTTCTTT.

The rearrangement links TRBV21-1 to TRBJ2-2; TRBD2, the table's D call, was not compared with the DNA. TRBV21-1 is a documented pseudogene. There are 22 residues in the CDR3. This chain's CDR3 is CASSKAGPWIPGLAPNTGELFF. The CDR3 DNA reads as TGTGCCAGCAGCAAGGCGGGACCCTGGATCCCCGGACTAGCGCCGAACACCGGGGAGCTGTTTTTT.

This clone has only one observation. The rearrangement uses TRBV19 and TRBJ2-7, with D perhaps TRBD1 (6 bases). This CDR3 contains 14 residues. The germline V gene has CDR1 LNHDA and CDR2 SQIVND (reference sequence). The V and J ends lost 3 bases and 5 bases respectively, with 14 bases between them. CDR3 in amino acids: CASSIRGVVNEQYF. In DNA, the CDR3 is TGTGCCAGTAGTATCAGGGGCGTTGTAAACGAGCAGTACTTC.